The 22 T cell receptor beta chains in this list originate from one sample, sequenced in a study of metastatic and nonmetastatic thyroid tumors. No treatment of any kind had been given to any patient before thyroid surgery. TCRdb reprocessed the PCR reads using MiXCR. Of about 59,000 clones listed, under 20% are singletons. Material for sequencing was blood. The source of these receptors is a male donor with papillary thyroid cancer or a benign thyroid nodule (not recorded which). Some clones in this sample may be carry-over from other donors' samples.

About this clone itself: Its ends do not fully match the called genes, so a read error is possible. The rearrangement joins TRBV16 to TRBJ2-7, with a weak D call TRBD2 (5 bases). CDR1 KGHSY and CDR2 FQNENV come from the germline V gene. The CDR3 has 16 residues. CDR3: CASSQKLAGSSYEHYF. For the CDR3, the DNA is TGTGCCAGCAGCCAAAAGCTAGCTGGGAGCTCCTACGAGCATTACTTC.

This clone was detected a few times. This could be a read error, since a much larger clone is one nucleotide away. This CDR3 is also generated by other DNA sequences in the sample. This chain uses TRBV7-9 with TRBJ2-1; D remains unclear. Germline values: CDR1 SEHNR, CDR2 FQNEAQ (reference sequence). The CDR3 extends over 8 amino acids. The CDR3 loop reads CSIDEQFF. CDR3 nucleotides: TGTTCTATTGATGAGCAGTTCTTC.

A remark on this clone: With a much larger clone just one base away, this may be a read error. The CDR3 DNA is TGCAGTGCTAGAAGGCAGAGTTGGTACGAGCAGTACTTC. Its protein product is CSARRQSWYEQYF. The V call is TRBV20-1, the J call TRBJ2-7; D call uncertain. This CDR3 spans 13 amino acids. Between the trimmed V and J ends, which lost 2 bases and 4 bases, there was a span of 12 bases. The germline gives CDR1 DFQATT, CDR2 SNEGSKA (reference sequence).

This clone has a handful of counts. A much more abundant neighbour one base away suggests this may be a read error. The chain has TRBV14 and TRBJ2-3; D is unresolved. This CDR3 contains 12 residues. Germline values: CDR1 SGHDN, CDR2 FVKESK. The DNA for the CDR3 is TGTGCCAGCATCCAAGAATTAGATACGCAGTATTTT. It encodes CASIQELDTQYF. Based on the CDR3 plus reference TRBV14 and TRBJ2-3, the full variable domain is EAGVTQFPSHSVIEKGQTVTLRCDPISGHDNLYWYRRVMGKEIKFLLHFVKESKQDESGMPNNRFLAERTGGTYSTLKVQPAELEDSGVYFCASIQELDTQYFGPGTRLTVL.

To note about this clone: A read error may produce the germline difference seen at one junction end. CDR3 protein: CASRSGGASGELFF. The CDR3, as DNA: TGTGCCAGCAGGAGCGGGGGGGCCTCCGGGGAGCTCTTTTTT. The chain has TRBV2 and TRBJ2-2, with TRBD2 matching 10 bases. The CDR3 totals 14 residues. Germline V lookup: CDR1 SNHLY, CDR2 FYNNEI.

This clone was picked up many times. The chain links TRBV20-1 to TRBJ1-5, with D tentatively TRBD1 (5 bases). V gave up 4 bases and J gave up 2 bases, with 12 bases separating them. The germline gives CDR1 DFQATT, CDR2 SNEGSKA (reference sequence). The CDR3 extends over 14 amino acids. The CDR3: CSAIGDRGNQPQHF. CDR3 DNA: TGCAGTGCTATTGGCGACAGAGGCAATCAGCCCCAGCATTTT.

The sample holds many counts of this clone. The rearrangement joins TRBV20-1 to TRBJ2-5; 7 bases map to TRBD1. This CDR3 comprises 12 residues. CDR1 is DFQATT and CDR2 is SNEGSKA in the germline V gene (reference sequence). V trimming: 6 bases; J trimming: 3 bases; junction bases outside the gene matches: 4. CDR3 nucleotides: TGCAGTGCACCGGGACAGAAAGAGACCCAGTACTTC. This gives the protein CSAPGQKETQYF.

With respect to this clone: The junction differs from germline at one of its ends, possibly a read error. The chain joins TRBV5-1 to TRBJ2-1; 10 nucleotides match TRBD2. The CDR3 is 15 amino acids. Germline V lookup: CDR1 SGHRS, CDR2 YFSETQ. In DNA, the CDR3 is TGCGCCAGCAGCTTGGCCAGCGGGGGGGCCCATGAGCATTTCTTC. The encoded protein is CASSLASGGAHEHFF.

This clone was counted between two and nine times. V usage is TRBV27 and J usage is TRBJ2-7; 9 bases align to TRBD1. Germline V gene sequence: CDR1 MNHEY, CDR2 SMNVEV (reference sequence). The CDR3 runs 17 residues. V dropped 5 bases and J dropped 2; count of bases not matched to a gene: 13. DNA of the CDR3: TGTGCCAGCAGTCCCTCCCTGACAGGGGGTGGTGCCTACGAGCAGTACTTC. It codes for CASSPSLTGGGAYEQYF.

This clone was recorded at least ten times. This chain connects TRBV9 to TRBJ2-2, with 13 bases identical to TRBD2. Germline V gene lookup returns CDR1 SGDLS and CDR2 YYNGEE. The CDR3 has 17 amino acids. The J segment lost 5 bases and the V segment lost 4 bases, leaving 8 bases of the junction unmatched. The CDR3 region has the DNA TGTGCCAGCAGCACTCGGACTAGCGGGAGAAGTACCGGGGAGCTGTTTTTT. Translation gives CASSTRTSGRSTGELFF.

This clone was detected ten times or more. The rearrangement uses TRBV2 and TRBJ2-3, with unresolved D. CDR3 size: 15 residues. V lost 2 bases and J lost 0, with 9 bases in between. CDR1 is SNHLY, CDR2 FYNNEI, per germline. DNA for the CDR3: TGTGCCAGCAGTGAACTAGTAATAAGCACAGATACGCAGTATTTT. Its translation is CASSELVISTDTQYF.

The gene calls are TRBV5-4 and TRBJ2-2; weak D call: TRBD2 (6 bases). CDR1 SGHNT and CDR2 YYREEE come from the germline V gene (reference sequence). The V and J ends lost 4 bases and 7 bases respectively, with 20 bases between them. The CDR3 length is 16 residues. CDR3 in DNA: TGTGCCAGCAGCCCGCGGTCGGGGGTGGTTGACGGGGAGCTGTTTTTT. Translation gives CASSPRSGVVDGELFF.

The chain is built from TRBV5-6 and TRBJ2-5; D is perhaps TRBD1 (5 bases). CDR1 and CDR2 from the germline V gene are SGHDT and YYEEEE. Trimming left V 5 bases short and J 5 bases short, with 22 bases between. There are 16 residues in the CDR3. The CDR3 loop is CASSPALRDFGETQYF. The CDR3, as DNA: TGTGCCAGCAGTCCCGCCCTCAGGGATTTCGGGGAGACCCAGTACTTC.

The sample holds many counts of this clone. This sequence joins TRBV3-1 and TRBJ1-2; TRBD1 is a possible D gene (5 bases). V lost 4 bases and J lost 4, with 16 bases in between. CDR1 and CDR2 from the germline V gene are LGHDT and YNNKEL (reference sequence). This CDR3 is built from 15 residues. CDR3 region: CASSPHGTESYGYTF. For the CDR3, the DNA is TGTGCCAGCAGCCCCCACGGGACGGAGTCCTATGGCTACACCTTC. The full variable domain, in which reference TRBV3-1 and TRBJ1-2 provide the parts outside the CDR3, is DTAVSQTPKYLVTQMGNDKSIKCEQNLGHDTMYWYKQDSKKFLKIMFSYNNKELIINETVPNRFSPKSPDKAHLNLHINSLELGDSAVYFCASSPHGTESYGYTFGSGTRLTVV.

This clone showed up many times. In DNA, the CDR3 is TGTGCCAGCAGCGCAAAATTGGGGTTGACAGGAAACACCATATATTTT. The encoded protein is CASSAKLGLTGNTIYF. This sequence joins TRBV7-8 and TRBJ1-3; D gene unclear. V was pared by 5 bases and J by 4 bases, with 18 bases between. The germline CDR1 and CDR2 sequences are SGHVS and FQNEAQ. The CDR3 spans 16 residues.

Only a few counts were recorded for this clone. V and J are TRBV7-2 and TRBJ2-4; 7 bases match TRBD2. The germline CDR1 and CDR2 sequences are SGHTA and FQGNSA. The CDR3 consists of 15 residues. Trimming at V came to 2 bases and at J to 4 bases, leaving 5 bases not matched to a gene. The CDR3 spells CASSLSGAGKNIQYF. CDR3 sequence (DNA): TGTGCCAGCAGCTTAAGCGGGGCAGGGAAAAACATTCAGTACTTC.

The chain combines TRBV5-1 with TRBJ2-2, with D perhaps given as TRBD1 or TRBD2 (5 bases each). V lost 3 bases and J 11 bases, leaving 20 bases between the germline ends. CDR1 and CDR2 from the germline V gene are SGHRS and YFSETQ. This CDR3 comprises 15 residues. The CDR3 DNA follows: TGCGCCAGCAGCTCCAGAGGGGCACAGACCGTTGAGCTGTTTTTT. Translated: CASSSRGAQTVELFF.

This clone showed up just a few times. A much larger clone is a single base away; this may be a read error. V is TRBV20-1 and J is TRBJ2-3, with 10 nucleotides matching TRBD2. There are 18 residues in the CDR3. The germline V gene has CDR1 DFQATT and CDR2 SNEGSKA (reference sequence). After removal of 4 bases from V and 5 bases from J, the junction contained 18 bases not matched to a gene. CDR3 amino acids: CSANRTPPWSGGEDTQYF. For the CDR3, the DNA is TGCAGTGCTAACCGAACCCCCCCCTGGAGCGGGGGGGAAGATACGCAGTATTTT.

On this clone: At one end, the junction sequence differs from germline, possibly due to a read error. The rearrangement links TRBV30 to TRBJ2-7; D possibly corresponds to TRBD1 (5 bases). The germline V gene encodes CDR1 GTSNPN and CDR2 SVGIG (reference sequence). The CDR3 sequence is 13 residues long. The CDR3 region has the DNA TGTGCCTGGGGCCAGGACATCACCTACGAGCAATACTTC. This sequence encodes CAWGQDITYEQYF.

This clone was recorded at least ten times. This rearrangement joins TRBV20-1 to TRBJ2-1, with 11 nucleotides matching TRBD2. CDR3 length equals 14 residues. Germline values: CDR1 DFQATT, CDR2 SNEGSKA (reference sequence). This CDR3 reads CRPTGTSGYNEQFF. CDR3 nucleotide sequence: TGCAGGCCGACCGGGACTAGCGGCTACAATGAGCAGTTCTTC.

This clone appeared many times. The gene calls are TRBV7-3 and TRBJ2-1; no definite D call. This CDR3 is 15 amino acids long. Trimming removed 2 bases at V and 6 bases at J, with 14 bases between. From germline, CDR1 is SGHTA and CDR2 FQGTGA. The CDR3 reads CASSLSPGPPNEQFF. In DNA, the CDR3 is TGTGCCAGCAGCTTATCTCCCGGGCCCCCCAATGAGCAGTTCTTC.

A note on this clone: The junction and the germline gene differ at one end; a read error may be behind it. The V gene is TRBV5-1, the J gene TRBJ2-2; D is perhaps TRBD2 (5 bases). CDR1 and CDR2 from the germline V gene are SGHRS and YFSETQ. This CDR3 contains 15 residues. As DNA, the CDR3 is TGTGCCAGCAGAGAGGGCGGACCGAACACCTGGGAGCTGTTTTTT. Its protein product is CASREGGPNTWELFF.